This entry describes one TCR beta chain. The method was immunoSEQ multiplex PCR; TCRdb's version includes in-frame clones alone and lacks a portion of them. The data contain some 85,000 clones, roughly nine tenths of them seen just once; the ten biggest clones take up approximately 8.3%. The sample is drawn from a study of T cell responses to AZD1222 COVID-19 vaccine. V lost 6 bases and J lost 3; bases outside the gene matches: 1. Looked up from germline, CDR1 is LNHDA and CDR2 is SQIVND (reference sequence). This CDR3 has 13 amino acids. The TCR sequence derives from an adult in good health. The material was peripheral blood, obtained on day 0 of AZD1222 vaccination. This rearrangement joins TRBV19 to TRBJ2-3; 9 bases line up with TRBD1. The CDR3 sequence: CASRDRGTDTQYF. The CDR3 DNA sequence: TGTGCCAGTAGGGACAGGGGTACAGATACGCAGTATTTT.